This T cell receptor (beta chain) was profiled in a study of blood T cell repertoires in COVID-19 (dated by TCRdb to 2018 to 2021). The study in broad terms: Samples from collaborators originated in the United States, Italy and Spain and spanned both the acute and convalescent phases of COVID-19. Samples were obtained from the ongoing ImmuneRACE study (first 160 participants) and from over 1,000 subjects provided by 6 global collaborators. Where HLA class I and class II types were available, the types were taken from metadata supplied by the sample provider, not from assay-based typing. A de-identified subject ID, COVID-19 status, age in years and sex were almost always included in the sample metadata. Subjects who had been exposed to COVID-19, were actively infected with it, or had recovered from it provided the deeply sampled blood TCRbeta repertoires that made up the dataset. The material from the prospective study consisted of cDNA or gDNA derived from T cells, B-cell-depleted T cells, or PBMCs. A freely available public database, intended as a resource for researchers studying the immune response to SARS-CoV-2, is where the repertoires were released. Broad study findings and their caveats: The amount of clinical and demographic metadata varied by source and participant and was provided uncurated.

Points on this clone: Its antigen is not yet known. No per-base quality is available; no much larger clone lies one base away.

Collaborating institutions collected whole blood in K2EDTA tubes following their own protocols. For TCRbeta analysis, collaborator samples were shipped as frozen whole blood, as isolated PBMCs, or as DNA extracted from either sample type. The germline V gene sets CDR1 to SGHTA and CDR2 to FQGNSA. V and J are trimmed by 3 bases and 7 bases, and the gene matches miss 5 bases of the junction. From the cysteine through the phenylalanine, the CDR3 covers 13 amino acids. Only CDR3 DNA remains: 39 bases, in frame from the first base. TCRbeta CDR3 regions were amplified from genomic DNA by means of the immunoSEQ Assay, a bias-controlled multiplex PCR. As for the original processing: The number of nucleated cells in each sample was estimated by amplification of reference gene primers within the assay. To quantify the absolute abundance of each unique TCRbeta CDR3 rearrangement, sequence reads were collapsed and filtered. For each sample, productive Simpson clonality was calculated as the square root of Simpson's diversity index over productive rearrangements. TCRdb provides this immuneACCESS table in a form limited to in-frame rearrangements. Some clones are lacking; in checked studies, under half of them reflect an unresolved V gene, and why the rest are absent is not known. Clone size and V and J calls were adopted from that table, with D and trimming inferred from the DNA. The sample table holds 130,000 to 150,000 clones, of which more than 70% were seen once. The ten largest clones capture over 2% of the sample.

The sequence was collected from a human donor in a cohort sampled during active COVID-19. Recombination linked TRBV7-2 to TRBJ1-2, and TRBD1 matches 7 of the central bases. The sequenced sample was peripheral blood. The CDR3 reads CASSLRGRFGYTF. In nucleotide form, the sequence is TGTGCCAGCAGCTTGAGGGGGCGTTTTGGCTACACCTTC.